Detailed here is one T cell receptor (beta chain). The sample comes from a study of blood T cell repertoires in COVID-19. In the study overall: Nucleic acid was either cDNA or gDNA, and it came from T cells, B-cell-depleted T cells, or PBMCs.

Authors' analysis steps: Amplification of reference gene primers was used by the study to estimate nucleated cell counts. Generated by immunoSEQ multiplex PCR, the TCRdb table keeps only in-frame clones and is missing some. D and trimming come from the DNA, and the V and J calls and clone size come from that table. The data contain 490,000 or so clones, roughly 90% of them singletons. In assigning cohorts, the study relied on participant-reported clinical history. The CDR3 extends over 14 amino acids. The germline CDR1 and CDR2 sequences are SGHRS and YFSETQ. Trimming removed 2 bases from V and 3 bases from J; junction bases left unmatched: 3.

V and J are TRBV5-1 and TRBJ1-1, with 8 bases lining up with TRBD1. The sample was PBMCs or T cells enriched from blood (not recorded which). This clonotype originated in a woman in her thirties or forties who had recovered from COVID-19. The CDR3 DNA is TGCGCCAGCAGCTTACAGGGGGAGGACACTGAAGCTTTCTTT. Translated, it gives CASSLQGEDTEAFF. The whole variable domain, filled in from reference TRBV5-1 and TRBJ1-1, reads KAGVTQTPRYLIKTRGQQVTLSCSPISGHRSVSWYQQTPGQGLQFLFEYFSETQRNKGNFPGRFSGRQFSNSRSEMNVSTLELGDSALYLCASSLQGEDTEAFFGQGTRLTVV.